The 21 T cell receptor beta chains presented below share a single source sample, sequenced in a study of blood T cell repertoires in COVID-19. Sequencing was performed with immunoSEQ multiplex PCR; in TCRdb, only in-frame clones are kept and a portion is missing. The sample holds fewer than 200,000 clones; almost 80% are singletons and the top ten take 17%. The sample comprised PBMCs or T cells enriched from blood (not recorded which). These receptors all come from a woman aged 45 to 65 who had recovered from COVID-19.

The chain joins TRBV4-3 to TRBJ2-3; 13 bases agree with TRBD2. Germline V gives CDR1 LGHNA, CDR2 YSLEER. The CDR3 covers 18 residues. After removal of 1 base from V and 4 bases from J, the junction contained 8 bases not matched to a gene. The CDR3 sequence is CASSQALGLAGVADTQYF. As DNA, the CDR3 is TGCGCCAGCAGCCAAGCCCTCGGACTAGCGGGAGTTGCAGATACGCAGTATTTT.

The chain carries TRBV11-2 and TRBJ2-3; no clear D gene. Per the germline V gene, CDR1 is SGHAT and CDR2 is FQNNGV. CDR3 length: 13 residues. Trimming took 5 bases from V and 4 from J, leaving 10 bases between them. The CDR3 spells CASSAREPDTQYF. As DNA, the CDR3 is TGTGCCAGCAGCGCCCGCGAGCCAGATACGCAGTATTTT.

This chain connects TRBV28 to TRBJ2-2; no reliable D call. Trimming took 2 bases from V and 9 from J, leaving 10 bases between them. The CDR3 is 13 residues long. In germline, CDR1 is MDHEN, CDR2 SYDVKM. The CDR3 region is CASSLAADWELFF. The CDR3 coding sequence is TGTGCCAGCAGTTTAGCGGCAGACTGGGAGCTGTTTTTT.

The table lists this clone with a count of one. This chain joins TRBV12-3 or TRBV12-4 and TRBJ2-1; TRBD2 might be the D (5 bases). V was shortened by 3 bases and J by 10 bases, with 10 bases between the two germline ends. The length of the CDR3 is 12 residues. CDR3: CASSLSEVEQFF. The CDR3, as DNA: TGTGCCAGCAGTTTGTCGGAGGTGGAGCAGTTCTTC.

This clone came up a few times. This chain uses TRBV3-1 (or the pseudogene TRBV3-2) with TRBJ2-7, with unresolved D. The ends were cut back, 8 bases at V and 0 bases at J, with 14 bases in the middle. The germline V gene encodes CDR1 LGHDT and CDR2 YNNKEL (reference sequence). The CDR3 runs 14 residues. CDR3 amino acids: CASSLPGPSYEQYF. Here the CDR3 DNA reads TGTGCCAGCTCCCTCCCTGGGCCCTCCTACGAGCAGTACTTC.

The gene calls are TRBV28 and TRBJ2-6, with a weak D call TRBD1 (5 bases). The CDR3 sequence is 15 residues long. The V and J ends lost 4 bases and 1 base respectively, with 8 bases between them. Germline CDR1 and CDR2: MDHEN and SYDVKM. The CDR3 protein is CASSSQGSGANVLTF. CDR3 coding DNA: TGTGCCAGCAGTTCCCAGGGATCTGGGGCCAACGTCCTGACTTTC.

The chain joins TRBV2 to TRBJ2-3, with TRBD1 matching 8 bases. This CDR3 has 15 amino acids. Germline V gives CDR1 SNHLY, CDR2 FYNNEI. Unmatched junction bases numbered 10, after V lost 6 bases and J lost 5 bases. The CDR3 DNA sequence: TGTGCCAGCAGGAGGACAGGGTCTTCTGTAGATACGCAGTATTTT. Translation: CASRRTGSSVDTQYF.

CDR3 DNA sequence: TGCGCCAGCTCCGGGGGGGCTAGCGGAGACAATGAGCAGTTCTTC. It yields the protein CASSGGASGDNEQFF. J is TRBJ2-1 and V is TRBV5-1; 8 nucleotides line up with TRBD2. The germline CDR1 and CDR2 sequences are SGHRS and YFSETQ. J was trimmed by 5 bases and V by 7 bases; bases with no gene match: 11. This CDR3 has 15 residues.

V gene TRBV9 combines with J gene TRBJ2-7; 7 nucleotides line up with TRBD1. Trimming cost V 4 bases and J 11 bases; bases outside gene matches: 12. Germline values: CDR1 SGDLS, CDR2 YYNGEE. The CDR3 runs 13 residues. CDR3 nucleotide sequence: TGTGCCAGCAGCTCAAGACCAGGGGGTGAGGAGTACTTC. Protein product: CASSSRPGGEEYF.

The gene calls are TRBV5-1 and TRBJ1-1; 8 bases are a match to TRBD1. Germline V lookup: CDR1 SGHRS, CDR2 YFSETQ. The CDR3 is made up of 15 amino acids. V lost 3 bases and J lost 0; bases outside the gene matches: 4. CDR3 residues: CASSSLGQVNTEAFF. Written as DNA, the CDR3 is TGCGCCAGCAGCTCGCTGGGACAGGTGAACACTGAAGCTTTCTTT.

This clone came up once. The chain is built from TRBV5-6 and TRBJ2-5, with D tentatively TRBD1 (6 bases). V dropped 4 bases and J dropped 2 bases, with 9 bases sitting between them. The CDR3 contains 13 residues. The V gene's germline CDR1 is SGHDT and CDR2 YYEEEE. The CDR3 DNA reads TGTGCCAGCAGCGGGGGCCTACAAGAGACCCAGTACTTC. This sequence encodes CASSGGLQETQYF.

This chain joins TRBV13 and TRBJ2-1; 12 positions match TRBD2. The trim removed 0 bases at V and 0 bases at J, leaving 9 bases unmatched. Per germline, CDR1 PRHDT and CDR2 FYEKMQ (reference sequence). The CDR3 is 20 amino acids. CDR3 amino acids: CASSLGLWTSGKSSYNEQFF. The CDR3 DNA reads as TGTGCCAGCAGCTTAGGGCTGTGGACTAGCGGGAAGAGCTCCTACAATGAGCAGTTCTTC.

The V gene is TRBV6-5, the J gene TRBJ1-2; D is perhaps TRBD1 (6 bases). Trimming removed 5 bases from V and 2 bases from J, with 15 bases in between. This CDR3 comprises 15 residues. Germline CDR1 MNHEY, CDR2 SVGAGI. CDR3 in DNA: TGTGCCAGCAGTAATCCAGGGGAGGGGAACTATGGCTACACCTTC. Translated, it gives CASSNPGEGNYGYTF.

The chain joins TRBV28 to TRBJ1-6; 12 nucleotides align to TRBD1. The J segment lost 18 bases and the V segment lost 4 bases, leaving 10 bases of the junction unmatched. The CDR3 extends over 14 amino acids. The V gene's germline CDR1 is MDHEN and CDR2 SYDVKM. The CDR3: CASSSLGQGASCHF. DNA for the CDR3: TGTGCCAGCAGTTCCCTGGGACAGGGGGCCTCCTGCCACTTT. Together with reference TRBV28 and TRBJ1-6, the CDR3 gives the full variable domain: DVKVTQSSRYLVKRTGEKVFLECVQDMDHENMFWYRQDPGLGLRLIYFSYDVKMKEKGDIPEGYSVSREKKERFSLILESASTNQTSMYLCASSSLGQGASCHFGNGTRLTVT.

V gene TRBV29-1 combines with J gene TRBJ1-6, with 7 bases fitting TRBD1. Trimming at V came to 4 bases and at J to 6 bases, leaving 6 bases not matched to a gene. The CDR3 is 14 residues long. Germline-derived CDR1 and CDR2 are SQVTM and ANQGSEA. CDR3 loop: CSVVEGASNSPLHF. The CDR3 bases are TGCAGCGTTGTAGAGGGGGCTAGTAATTCACCCCTCCACTTT.

CDR3 sequence: CASSLRLAGHNEQFF. CDR3 nucleotides: TGTGCCAGCAGTCTCCGACTAGCGGGGCACAATGAGCAGTTCTTC. J is TRBJ2-1 and V is TRBV27; 11 bases fit TRBD2. The CDR3 spans 15 residues. Germline trimming cut 5 bases from V and 5 bases from J; bases unmatched to any gene: 5. CDR1 and CDR2 (germline): MNHEY, SMNVEV (reference sequence).

V gene TRBV24-1 combines with J gene TRBJ2-7; 7 bases match TRBD1. This CDR3 contains 12 residues. V lost 7 bases, J lost 6 bases, and 5 bases stayed unmatched. The germline CDR1 and CDR2 sequences are KGHDR and SFDVKD. CDR3 protein: CATSRPGGEQYF. As DNA, the CDR3 is TGTGCCACCAGCAGGCCAGGGGGCGAGCAGTACTTC.

This clone was counted between two and nine times. The chain is built from TRBV7-2 and TRBJ2-7, with D uncertain. Germline V gives CDR1 SGHTA, CDR2 FQGNSA. With 3 bases removed from V and 7 bases from J, the gap between germline ends came to 10 bases. This CDR3 is built from 12 residues. The CDR3 DNA sequence: TGTGCCAGCAGCTTCACGGTCGTGGAGCAGTACTTC. Translated: CASSFTVVEQYF.

The rearrangement uses TRBV28 and TRBJ1-4; 9 bases fit TRBD1. The V gene's germline CDR1 is MDHEN and CDR2 SYDVKM. This CDR3 contains 14 residues. With 3 bases clipped from V and 7 bases from J, the junction kept 3 bases outside the gene matches. The chain's CDR3 is CASSFGTGIEKLFF. In DNA form, the CDR3 reads TGTGCCAGCAGTTTTGGGACAGGGATTGAAAAACTGTTTTTT.

The chain joins TRBV30 to TRBJ2-7; 8 bases are shared with TRBD2. The V and J ends lost 0 bases and 4 bases, in that order; junction bases with no gene match: 8. Germline CDR1 and CDR2: GTSNPN and SVGIG (reference sequence). The length of the CDR3 is 15 residues. As DNA, the CDR3 is TGTGCCTGGAGTGTACGCGGGACTAGGGGATACGAGCAGTACTTC. This codes for CAWSVRGTRGYEQYF.

The table lists this clone with many counts. The J gene is TRBJ2-7, the V gene TRBV7-9; D might be TRBD2 (6 bases). V was trimmed by 5 bases and J by 6 bases, leaving 17 bases between them. CDR1 is SEHNR and CDR2 is FQNEAQ in the germline V gene (reference sequence). This CDR3 is 14 amino acids long. For the CDR3, the DNA is TGTGCCAGCAGCGCTTCAGGGACTGTCGGCGAGCAGTACTTC. As protein: CASSASGTVGEQYF.